The 22 T cell receptor beta chains reported below all come from one sample, sequenced in a study of lymphopenia after photon versus proton radiotherapy. Profiling relied on immunoSEQ multiplex PCR, and the TCRdb table lists in-frame clones only, not all of them. This sample has 15,000 to 20,000 clones, with about 85% found just once. The starting material was peripheral blood, obtained from a patient treated with proton-based radiotherapy. These receptors were collected from a man between 65 and 85 years old with pancreatic cancer.

V and J are TRBV5-4 and TRBJ1-2; D uncertain. Germline values: CDR1 SGHNT, CDR2 YYREEE (reference sequence). The CDR3 is 14 residues long. Trimming took 0 bases from V and 7 from J, leaving 13 bases between them. Written as DNA, the CDR3 is TGTGCCAGCAGCTTGGCCTTTGGGGAATCTGGCTACACCTTC. It yields the protein CASSLAFGESGYTF.

The V gene is TRBV25-1, the J gene TRBJ1-1; D not certain. This CDR3 has 13 residues. V was pared by 3 bases and J by 4 bases, with 9 bases between. Germline V gene lookup returns CDR1 MGHDK and CDR2 SYGVNS. The CDR3 DNA is TGTGCCAGCAGTGAGCCAGGCGGCACTGAAGCTTTCTTT. Translating gives CASSEPGGTEAFF.

This chain joins TRBV9 and TRBJ1-6; 7 positions agree with TRBD1. With V trimmed by 3 bases and J by 6 bases, 3 bases remained unmatched. The germline gives CDR1 SGDLS, CDR2 YYNGEE. CDR3 length: 14 residues. Written as DNA, the CDR3 is TGTGCCAGCAGCGCAGGACAGGTTAATTCACCCCTCCACTTT. Translating gives CASSAGQVNSPLHF. The full variable domain, with the rest looked up from reference TRBV9 and TRBJ1-6, is DSGVTQTPKHLITATGQRVTLRCSPRSGDLSVYWYQQSLDQGLQFLIQYYNGEERAKGNILERFSAQQFPDLHSELNLSSLELGDSALYFCASSAGQVNSPLHFGNGTRLTVT.

The chain has TRBV18 and TRBJ2-7; 8 positions agree with TRBD2. Trimming removed 3 bases from V and 0 bases from J; junction bases left unmatched: 7. The CDR3 length is 16 residues. Germline V gene data show CDR1 as KGHSH and CDR2 as LQKENI. CDR3 sequence reads: CASSPGGGRSSYEQYF. The CDR3 nucleotides are TGTGCCAGCTCACCGGGTGGCGGGAGGAGCTCCTACGAGCAGTACTTC.

The V and J genes are TRBV7-3 and TRBJ1-2; 7 bases match TRBD1. Germline CDR1 and CDR2: SGHTA and FQGTGA. V shed 4 bases and J 8 bases; nucleotides not matched to a gene: 13. The CDR3 runs 15 residues. The CDR3 protein is CASSSGDSQVGGYTF. The CDR3 DNA reads as TGTGCCAGCAGCTCAGGGGACAGCCAAGTGGGCGGCTACACCTTC.

The V call is TRBV30, the J call TRBJ2-1, with D maybe TRBD2 (6 bases). V lost 1 base, J lost 6 bases, and 28 bases lay in between. The CDR3 runs to 19 residues. The V gene's germline CDR1 is GTSNPN and CDR2 SVGIG (reference sequence). CDR3 nucleotides: TGTGCCTGGAGTGGACTAGGAGAGAGAGCGGCCATCCCAAGCAATGAGCAGTTCTTC. It codes for CAWSGLGERAAIPSNEQFF.

This sequence joins TRBV5-5 and TRBJ1-4; tentatively, D is TRBD1 (5 bases). CDR3 length: 14 amino acids. CDR1 is SGHKS, CDR2 YYEKEE, per germline (reference sequence). V lost 4 bases, J lost 4 bases, and 11 bases lay in between. The CDR3 region has the DNA TGTGCCAGCAGCACGGGACGGCTTAATGAAAAACTGTTTTTT. Translating it yields CASSTGRLNEKLFF.

This CDR3 is CASSQVIGNTEAFF. CDR3 nucleotide sequence: TGCGCCAGCAGCCAAGTTATTGGGAACACTGAAGCTTTCTTT. The V and J genes are TRBV4-1 and TRBJ1-1; unclear D gene. Trimming removed 1 base at V and 1 base at J, with 7 bases between. Germline-derived CDR1 and CDR2 are MGHRA and YSYEKL. The CDR3 consists of 14 residues.

The V gene is TRBV7-3, the J gene TRBJ2-3; D may be TRBD1 or TRBD2 (7 bases each). The length of the CDR3 is 15 residues. CDR1 SGHTA and CDR2 FQGTGA come from the germline V gene. V lost 5 bases to trimming and J lost 0 bases, with 12 bases between them. This chain's CDR3 is CASSPGGGSTDTQYF. In DNA, the CDR3 is TGTGCCAGCAGCCCAGGGGGGGGTAGCACAGATACGCAGTATTTT.

CDR3 sequence: CASSPVRGFYEQYF. CDR3 in DNA: TGTGCCAGCAGCCCGGTCAGGGGTTTCTACGAGCAGTACTTC. The chain carries TRBV7-9 and TRBJ2-7; possibly TRBD1 for D (6 bases). With 5 bases removed from V and 3 bases from J, the gap between germline ends came to 14 bases. Germline CDR1 SEHNR, CDR2 FQNEAQ (reference sequence). The CDR3 consists of 14 residues.

This chain links TRBV7-3 with TRBJ2-5; D is undetermined. The germline V gene has CDR1 SGHTA and CDR2 FQGTGA. The length of the CDR3 is 14 residues. Between the trimmed V and J ends, which lost 4 bases and 4 bases, there was a span of 13 bases. CDR3 DNA sequence: TGTGCCAGCAGCTCTAGTGGGTTTGGAGAGACCCAGTACTTC. It yields the protein CASSSSGFGETQYF.

The genes are TRBV2 and TRBJ1-4; D not certain. From germline, CDR1 is SNHLY and CDR2 FYNNEI. The CDR3 has 14 amino acids. Between the trimmed V and J ends, which lost 6 bases and 7 bases, there was a span of 15 bases. In nucleotides, the CDR3 is TGTGCCAGCAGGGAGACCCCCGCCTCTGAAAAACTGTTTTTT. Its translation: CASRETPASEKLFF.

The gene calls are TRBV18 and TRBJ2-7; D is uncertain. CDR1 and CDR2 (germline): KGHSH, LQKENI. This CDR3 comprises 12 residues. Between the trimmed V and J ends, which lost 5 bases and 5 bases, there was a span of 10 bases. The CDR3 loop reads CASSYESHEQYF. DNA of the CDR3: TGTGCCAGCTCATACGAAAGCCACGAGCAGTACTTC.

V and J are TRBV9 and TRBJ2-3, with 10 bases fitting TRBD2. The CDR3 has 17 amino acids. The V segment lost 4 bases and the J segment 3 bases; nucleotides outside the gene matches: 11. CDR1 and CDR2 from the germline V gene are SGDLS and YYNGEE. CDR3 DNA sequence: TGTGCCAGCAGCTCCTCCGGCAGCGGGGGGGCGACAGATACGCAGTATTTT. Translating it yields CASSSSGSGGATDTQYF.

V gene TRBV2 combines with J gene TRBJ1-5; unclear D gene. Germline lookup yields CDR1 SNHLY and CDR2 FYNNEI. The CDR3 runs to 14 residues. Trimming cost V 1 base and J 5 bases, with 9 bases left between them. The CDR3 bases are TGTGCCAGCAGTGAAGGTACGACGGATCAGCCCCAGCATTTT. Translated, it gives CASSEGTTDQPQHF.

This chain joins TRBV7-2 and TRBJ2-1; 13 positions match TRBD2. Trimming at V came to 1 base and at J to 6 bases, leaving 0 bases not matched to a gene. Germline CDR1 reads SGHTA; CDR2 reads FQGNSA. The CDR3 consists of 15 residues. The CDR3 nucleotides read TGTGCCAGCAGCTTAGGACTAGCGGGAGGCAATGAGCAGTTCTTC. Amino acid sequence: CASSLGLAGGNEQFF. Full variable domain (missing parts from reference TRBV7-2 and TRBJ2-1): GAGVSQSPSNKVTEKGKDVELRCDPISGHTALYWYRQSLGQGLEFLIYFQGNSAPDKSGLPSDRFSAERTGGSVSTLTIQRTQQEDSAVYLCASSLGLAGGNEQFFGPGTRLTVL.

The chain recombines TRBV18 with TRBJ2-7; no definite D call. There are 13 residues in the CDR3. The V end lost 1 base, the J end lost 5 bases, and 9 bases lay between the germline ends. The germline V gene has CDR1 KGHSH and CDR2 LQKENI. The CDR3 DNA follows: TGTGCCAGCTCACCACGGACGGACCACGAGCAGTACTTC. Protein sequence: CASSPRTDHEQYF.

This chain connects TRBV6-5 to TRBJ2-5, with TRBD1 matching over 7 bases. J gave up 5 bases and V 6 bases, and 6 bases lay outside the gene matches. Looked up from germline, CDR1 is MNHEY and CDR2 is SVGAGI. The CDR3 is 13 amino acids. The chain's CDR3 is CASRMTGYETQYF. The DNA for the CDR3 is TGTGCCAGCAGGATGACAGGGTACGAGACCCAGTACTTC.

The rearrangement joins TRBV5-1 to TRBJ2-7, with a tentative D call TRBD2 (5 bases). This CDR3 has 15 residues. V was shortened by 7 bases and J by 3 bases, with 20 bases between the two germline ends. In germline, CDR1 is SGHRS, CDR2 YFSETQ. The CDR3 reads CASSRTPWENYEQYF. The CDR3 DNA sequence: TGCGCCAGCTCCAGAACCCCATGGGAGAACTACGAGCAGTACTTC.

The rearrangement uses TRBV6-5 and TRBJ1-6; D gene ambiguous. Trimming took 4 bases from V and 7 from J, leaving 14 bases between them. Germline V gene lookup returns CDR1 MNHEY and CDR2 SVGAGI. The CDR3 has 15 residues. This CDR3 reads CASSFGVRLNSPLHF. DNA of the CDR3: TGTGCCAGCAGTTTTGGTGTTCGGCTGAATTCACCCCTCCACTTT.

This CDR3 is CASSSVAGAPRDTQYF. For the CDR3, the DNA is TGTGCCAGCAGCTCCGTAGCGGGAGCACCAAGAGATACGCAGTATTTT. The chain has TRBV5-5 and TRBJ2-3; 9 positions match TRBD2. Germline loops: CDR1 SGHKS, CDR2 YYEKEE (reference sequence). This CDR3 spans 16 amino acids. V was pared by 3 bases and J by 5 bases, with 10 bases of the junction left unmatched.

This clone was seen just once. CDR3 nucleotide sequence: TGCAGCGTTGAGGACAGGGCCTATGGCTACACCTTC. Protein sequence: CSVEDRAYGYTF. The chain carries TRBV29-1 and TRBJ1-2; 8 positions match TRBD1. The germline V gene encodes CDR1 SQVTM and CDR2 ANQGSEA. The junction had 1 base not matched to a gene; V was cut back by 3 bases and J by 4 bases. The CDR3 covers 12 residues.